A single sample is the source of the 26 T cell receptor beta chains below, sequenced in a study of blood T cell repertoires in COVID-19. Clones were read by immunoSEQ multiplex PCR, and TCRdb kept only the in-frame ones, dropping some. This sample has over 45,000 clones, with approximately 88% found just once. Sequenced sample: peripheral blood. The receptors here all came from a man between 65 and 80 years old with acute or convalescent COVID-19.

The gene calls are TRBV7-3 and TRBJ2-1; 7 nucleotides line up with TRBD1. V lost 5 bases and J lost 2; bases outside the gene matches: 6. The CDR3 length is 15 residues. The germline V gene has CDR1 SGHTA and CDR2 FQGTGA. The CDR3 is CASSLDRAAYNEQFF. The CDR3 DNA reads as TGTGCCAGCAGCCTCGACAGGGCGGCCTACAATGAGCAGTTCTTC.

Many counts were recorded for this clone. The chain uses TRBV3-1 (or the pseudogene TRBV3-2) and TRBJ2-2, with 8 bases aligning to TRBD1. The CDR3 spans 19 residues. With 2 bases clipped from V and 1 base from J, the junction kept 12 bases outside the gene matches. Looked up from germline, CDR1 is LGHDT and CDR2 is YNNKEL (reference sequence). CDR3 residues: CASSQPGRLTGGNTGELFF. The DNA of the CDR3 is TGTGCCAGCAGCCAACCAGGGAGGTTAACAGGGGGGAACACCGGGGAGCTGTTTTTT.

The rearrangement links TRBV5-5 to TRBJ1-2; D ambiguous. The V end was cut by 4 bases, the J end by 1 base, with 14 bases between. Germline CDR1 SGHKS, CDR2 YYEKEE (reference sequence). This CDR3 has 15 amino acids. As DNA, the CDR3 is TGTGCCAGCAGCACCGGACTGAAGTTTAACTATGGCTACACCTTC. Translation gives CASSTGLKFNYGYTF.

The chain uses TRBV6-5 and TRBJ1-6; D is unclear. Germline assignment: CDR1 MNHEY and CDR2 SVGAGI. The CDR3 spans 16 residues. V dropped 2 bases and J dropped 10 bases, with 18 bases sitting between them. CDR3 residues: CASSYGEESSRSPLHF. As DNA, the CDR3 is TGTGCCAGCAGTTACGGGGAGGAGAGCTCCAGGTCACCCCTCCACTTT.

The V call is TRBV18, the J call TRBJ1-5, with D perhaps matching TRBD1 (5 bases). The germline gives CDR1 KGHSH, CDR2 LQKENI. The V end lost 3 bases, the J end lost 6 bases, and 12 bases lay between the germline ends. The CDR3 is 14 amino acids. In nucleotides, the CDR3 is TGTGCCAGCTCACCCGACCAGGGAGGTCAGCCCCAGCATTTT. The encoded protein is CASSPDQGGQPQHF.

This clone was counted a few times. This chain joins TRBV18 and TRBJ2-1; D gene unclear. V was trimmed by 2 bases and J by 7 bases, leaving 12 bases between them. Germline V gives CDR1 KGHSH, CDR2 LQKENI. The CDR3 is 14 residues long. The CDR3 bases are TGTGCCAGCTCACCAGAGGCAGTTAATAATGAGCAGTTCTTC. Translating it yields CASSPEAVNNEQFF.

The rearrangement joins TRBV4-3 to TRBJ2-7; D is unclear. This CDR3 is 14 amino acids long. Germline loops: CDR1 LGHNA, CDR2 YSLEER. The V end was cut by 4 bases, the J end by 1 base, with 11 bases between. The CDR3 sequence is CASSLESGSYEQYF. The DNA of the CDR3 is TGCGCCAGCAGCCTAGAGTCAGGTTCCTACGAGCAGTACTTC.

The V and J genes are TRBV20-1 and TRBJ1-5, with D unclear. The CDR3 is 14 amino acids. The V end lost 3 bases, the J end lost 2 bases, and 11 bases lay between the germline ends. Per germline, CDR1 DFQATT and CDR2 SNEGSKA (reference sequence). CDR3 sequence reads: CSASSGSRNQPQHF. CDR3 sequence (DNA): TGCAGTGCTAGTTCGGGTTCCCGCAATCAGCCCCAGCATTTT.

The V and J genes are TRBV7-9 and TRBJ1-1; D is perhaps TRBD1 (5 bases). Germline V CDR1 and CDR2: SEHNR, FQNEAQ (reference sequence). The V end lost 1 base, the J end lost 4 bases, and 7 bases lay between the germline ends. This CDR3 is built from 13 residues. DNA for the CDR3: TGTGCCAGCAGCTTAGGCCAGGGCACTGAAGCTTTCTTT. This encodes CASSLGQGTEAFF.

V gene TRBV6-5 combines with J gene TRBJ1-1; weak D call: TRBD1 (6 bases). Trimming took off 7 bases at V and 5 bases at J, with 14 bases between the two ends. CDR1 and CDR2 from the germline V gene are MNHEY and SVGAGI. The CDR3 is made up of 13 amino acids. Here the CDR3 DNA reads TGTGCCAGCACTAACAGGGTGGCAACTGAAGCTTTCTTT. Translating gives CASTNRVATEAFF.

The chain employs TRBV3-1 (or the pseudogene TRBV3-2) and TRBJ1-4; tentative D call: TRBD1 (6 bases). Per germline, CDR1 LGHDT and CDR2 YNNKEL (reference sequence). Trimming shortened V by 3 bases and J by 8 bases, and 22 bases separated the two germline ends. The CDR3 is made up of 17 amino acids. The CDR3 is CASSHDRRRGGDEKLFF. In DNA, the CDR3 is TGTGCCAGCAGCCACGACAGGAGGCGAGGTGGGGACGAAAAACTGTTTTTT.

The V call is TRBV7-2, the J call TRBJ1-1; D remains unclear. Trimming left V 2 bases short and J 1 base short, with 5 bases between. CDR3 length equals 13 residues. In germline, CDR1 is SGHTA, CDR2 FQGNSA. The chain's CDR3 is CASSLRANTEAFF. The CDR3 DNA is TGTGCCAGCAGCTTAAGAGCGAACACTGAAGCTTTCTTT.

This chain connects TRBV19 to TRBJ2-5; TRBD2 is a possible D gene (6 bases). The CDR3 is 15 amino acids. CDR1 and CDR2 from the germline V gene are LNHDA and SQIVND (reference sequence). The germline V and J ends were trimmed by 5 bases and 2 bases, with 15 bases remaining between them. The CDR3, as DNA: TGTGCCAGTAGTGTCCTTTGGGGGGTTCAAGAGACCCAGTACTTC. Translation gives CASSVLWGVQETQYF.

The chain links TRBV20-1 to TRBJ2-7, with D hard to call. Germline CDR1 and CDR2: DFQATT and SNEGSKA (reference sequence). Trimming took 3 bases from V and 2 from J, leaving 8 bases between them. CDR3 size: 12 residues. The CDR3 loop is CSASAGPYEQYF. DNA of the CDR3: TGCAGTGCTAGTGCAGGCCCCTACGAGCAGTACTTC.

The genes are TRBV7-8 and TRBJ1-5, with TRBD1 matching over 7 bases. The J segment lost 9 bases and the V segment lost 5 bases, leaving 7 bases of the junction unmatched. The CDR3 spans 13 residues. CDR1 SGHVS and CDR2 FQNEAQ come from the germline V gene. CDR3 DNA sequence: TGTGCCAGCAGCCTTCAGGGACAGCGGCCCCAGCATTTT. It translates to CASSLQGQRPQHF. The full variable domain, its missing parts supplied by reference TRBV7-8 and TRBJ1-5, is GAGVSQSPRYKVAKRGQDVALRCDPISGHVSLFWYQQALGQGPEFLTYFQNEAQLDKSGLPSDRFFAERPEGSVSTLKIQRTQQEDSAVYLCASSLQGQRPQHFGDGTRLSIL.

The chain uses TRBV9 and TRBJ1-4; D not certain. The germline V gene encodes CDR1 SGDLS and CDR2 YYNGEE. V was pared by 3 bases and J by 6 bases, with 15 bases between. The CDR3 sequence is 15 residues long. CDR3 sequence reads: CASSARPGGDEKLFF. CDR3 DNA sequence: TGTGCCAGCAGCGCCCGACCGGGCGGGGATGAAAAACTGTTTTTT.

The V call is TRBV5-1, the J call TRBJ1-4, with D unresolved. The CDR3 contains 13 residues. Germline CDR1 is SGHRS and CDR2 is YFSETQ. Trimming cost V 3 bases and J 6 bases, with 9 bases left between them. The CDR3 region has the DNA TGCGCCAGCAGCTCACGGGATGATGAAAAACTGTTTTTT. This translates into CASSSRDDEKLFF.

The chain has TRBV3-1 (or the pseudogene TRBV3-2) and TRBJ2-6, with 12 bases identical to TRBD1. The CDR3 loop spans 17 amino acids. V shed 4 bases, J shed 2 bases, and the junction held 3 bases outside the gene matches. CDR1 LGHDT and CDR2 YNNKEL come from the germline V gene (reference sequence). The DNA of the CDR3 is TGTGCCAGCAGCCCGGGGACAGGGGGCACTGGGGCCAACGTCCTGACTTTC. Protein product: CASSPGTGGTGANVLTF.

The CDR3 protein is CASSYGLAMNNEQFF. In nucleotides, the CDR3 is TGTGCCAGCAGTTACGGACTAGCGATGAACAATGAGCAGTTCTTC. This chain uses TRBV28 with TRBJ2-1, with 9 bases that match TRBD2. CDR1 and CDR2 from the germline V gene are MDHEN and SYDVKM. The CDR3 is 15 amino acids. The V segment lost 4 bases and the J segment 5 bases; nucleotides outside the gene matches: 6.

This chain joins TRBV7-2 and TRBJ1-1; the match to TRBD1 covers 7 bases. The CDR3 is 13 amino acids. The ends lost 4 bases at V and 4 bases at J; junction bases unmatched: 3. Germline V gives CDR1 SGHTA, CDR2 FQGNSA. The CDR3 loop is CASSSNRGTEAFF. The CDR3 bases are TGTGCCAGCAGCTCAAACAGGGGCACTGAAGCTTTCTTT.

The chain has TRBV2 and TRBJ1-1; 7 nucleotides match TRBD1. Trimming took 7 bases from V and 3 from J; bases not matched to a gene: 5. CDR3 length equals 13 residues. Germline V lookup: CDR1 SNHLY, CDR2 FYNNEI. CDR3 residues: CASNLRGDTEAFF. The CDR3 DNA is TGTGCCAGCAACCTCAGGGGGGACACTGAAGCTTTCTTT.

The chain links TRBV28 to TRBJ1-2; 8 positions match TRBD1. The CDR3 contains 15 residues. The V and J ends lost 1 base and 2 bases, in that order; junction bases with no gene match: 3. Germline CDR1 is MDHEN and CDR2 is SYDVKM. The CDR3 region is CASSLYQGANYGYTF. CDR3 bases: TGTGCCAGCAGTTTATATCAGGGGGCCAACTATGGCTACACCTTC.

This clone occurred once. The rearrangement links TRBV18 to TRBJ2-1; weak D call: TRBD1 (6 bases). Trimming took off 5 bases at V and 4 bases at J, with 12 bases between the two ends. Germline CDR1 reads KGHSH; CDR2 reads LQKENI. CDR3 size: 14 residues. The DNA of the CDR3 is TGTGCCAGCTCAACAGGACAGCAATACAATGAGCAGTTCTTC. Residues: CASSTGQQYNEQFF.

The chain employs TRBV25-1 and TRBJ1-3; D is uncertain. CDR3 length: 14 residues. The germline CDR1 and CDR2 sequences are MGHDK and SYGVNS. Trimming removed 0 bases from V and 2 bases from J, with 5 bases in between. CDR3 DNA: TGTGCCAGCAGTGAATACGGGGCTGGAAACACCATATATTTT. This encodes CASSEYGAGNTIYF.

This clone was seen just once. The J gene is TRBJ2-7, the V gene TRBV5-1; 7 nucleotides align to TRBD1. The CDR3 loop spans 14 amino acids. V lost 6 bases, J lost 1 base, and 7 bases stayed unmatched. Germline-derived CDR1 and CDR2 are SGHRS and YFSETQ. The CDR3 loop reads CASKMETGSYEQYF. The DNA for the CDR3 is TGCGCCAGCAAAATGGAGACAGGGTCCTACGAGCAGTACTTC.

This rearrangement joins TRBV3-1 (or the pseudogene TRBV3-2) to TRBJ2-6; D is perhaps TRBD1 (5 bases). This CDR3 is built from 16 residues. Between the trimmed V and J ends, which lost 4 bases and 2 bases, there was a span of 12 bases. CDR1 and CDR2 (germline): LGHDT, YNNKEL (reference sequence). In nucleotides, the CDR3 is TGTGCCAGCAGCCTTCCAGGGTTGACTGGGGCCAACGTCCTGACTTTC. Residues: CASSLPGLTGANVLTF.